The 18 T cell receptor beta chains reported below all come from one sample, sequenced in a study of Ad26.COV2.S vaccination and SARS-CoV-2 variants. This table comes from immunoSEQ multiplex PCR, and its TCRdb copy is limited to in-frame clones, with some not included. The sample has about 98,000 clones, about 78% seen once. The sample was peripheral blood, taken after recovery from COVID-19. The receptors derive from a human donor who had recovered from COVID-19.

This rearrangement joins TRBV11-2 to TRBJ2-3; D perhaps matches TRBD2 (7 bases). CDR1 and CDR2 from the germline V gene are SGHAT and FQNNGV. The CDR3 contains 16 residues. Trimming left V 0 bases short and J 1 base short, with 11 bases between. Written as DNA, the CDR3 is TGTGCCAGCAGCTTAGAGGGGGCGGGGGGCACAGATACGCAGTATTTT. It specifies CASSLEGAGGTDTQYF.

This clone was recorded only once. The V call is TRBV4-2, the J call TRBJ1-2; D not resolved. Germline V lookup: CDR1 LGHNA, CDR2 YNFKEQ. With 0 bases removed from V and 2 bases from J, the gap between germline ends came to 22 bases. This CDR3 is 19 amino acids long. CDR3 in amino acids: CASSQDSRYARPTNYGYTF. The CDR3 nucleotides are TGTGCCAGCAGCCAAGATTCGCGGTACGCTAGGCCGACAAACTATGGCTACACCTTC.

This clone has a handful of counts. CDR3 residues: CASSLGTAPSYEQYF. For the CDR3, the DNA is TGTGCCAGCAGCTTGGGGACGGCGCCCTCCTACGAGCAGTACTTC. V usage is TRBV5-4 and J usage is TRBJ2-7; unclear D gene. Germline CDR1 is SGHNT and CDR2 is YYREEE (reference sequence). The V gene lost 0 bases and the J gene lost 0 bases, with 10 bases spanning the gap. CDR3 size: 15 residues.

The genes are TRBV11-2 and TRBJ2-3; no clear D. The germline gives CDR1 SGHAT, CDR2 FQNNGV. The CDR3 contains 15 residues. The V gene lost 5 bases and the J gene lost 2 bases, with 14 bases spanning the gap. CDR3 DNA: TGTGCCAGCAGCGACAACCATCTATCCACAGATACGCAGTATTTT. Translation: CASSDNHLSTDTQYF.

The chain joins TRBV7-2 to TRBJ1-3, with D tentatively TRBD1 (5 bases). This CDR3 is built from 14 residues. CDR1 SGHTA and CDR2 FQGNSA come from the germline V gene. V was pared by 3 bases and J by 3 bases, with 9 bases between. The CDR3 DNA sequence: TGTGCCAGCAGCTTGACAGCATATGGAAACACCATATATTTT. Amino acid sequence: CASSLTAYGNTIYF.

The rearrangement links TRBV19 to TRBJ2-1; no firm D call. Germline V gene lookup returns CDR1 LNHDA and CDR2 SQIVND (reference sequence). The V gene lost 4 bases and the J gene lost 0 bases, with 10 bases spanning the gap. There are 15 residues in the CDR3. The CDR3 coding sequence is TGTGCCAGTAGTAATCGTAGGAGCTCCTACAATGAGCAGTTCTTC. Amino acids: CASSNRRSSYNEQFF.

The chain employs TRBV5-4 and TRBJ1-1; D is unclear. Trimming pared 5 bases from V and 5 bases from J, leaving 13 bases between. This CDR3 has 13 amino acids. In germline, CDR1 is SGHNT, CDR2 YYREEE (reference sequence). The CDR3 DNA reads TGTGCCAGCAGTGATTGGGTCGGGACTGAAGCTTTCTTT. It is translated as CASSDWVGTEAFF.

The V call is TRBV28, the J call TRBJ1-4; TRBD1 aligns across 8 bases. The germline gives CDR1 MDHEN, CDR2 SYDVKM. The V and J ends lost 3 bases and 7 bases, in that order; junction bases with no gene match: 4. This CDR3 spans 14 amino acids. Written as DNA, the CDR3 is TGTGCCAGCAGTTTGGGACAGGAGTTTGAAAAACTGTTTTTT. This codes for CASSLGQEFEKLFF.

This clone was picked up one time. The chain carries TRBV6-1 and TRBJ1-4; D gene uncertain. Trimming shortened V by 1 base and J by 7 bases, and 10 bases separated the two germline ends. The CDR3 extends over 14 amino acids. Germline V gene data show CDR1 as MNHNS and CDR2 as SASEGT. In nucleotides, the CDR3 is TGTGCCAGCAGTGAAGGGGGTAGAGGTGAAAAACTGTTTTTT. The encoded protein is CASSEGGRGEKLFF.

V is TRBV19 and J is TRBJ1-4; 8 nucleotides agree with TRBD1. Germline values: CDR1 LNHDA, CDR2 SQIVND (reference sequence). The CDR3 loop spans 15 amino acids. V shed 7 bases and J 5 bases; nucleotides not matched to a gene: 9. The CDR3 DNA is TGTGCCAGTAACCCAGGACAGGGCATGAATGAAAAACTGTTTTTT. It yields the protein CASNPGQGMNEKLFF.

The CDR3 here is CASSQVADTEAFF. The CDR3 DNA reads TGCGCCAGCAGCCAAGTGGCCGACACTGAAGCTTTCTTT. V gene TRBV4-1 combines with J gene TRBJ1-1; no clear D. There are 13 residues in the CDR3. Per germline, CDR1 MGHRA and CDR2 YSYEKL. V lost 1 base, J lost 3 bases, and 6 bases lay in between.

This clone has only one observation. This chain uses TRBV11-2 with TRBJ1-1; the D is unclear. V gave up 5 bases and J gave up 7 bases, with 11 bases separating them. This CDR3 spans 12 amino acids. Germline CDR1 reads SGHAT; CDR2 reads FQNNGV. This chain's CDR3 is CASSRGPLEAFF. CDR3 nucleotide sequence: TGTGCCAGCAGCCGAGGTCCGCTTGAAGCTTTCTTT.

The chain couples TRBV16 to TRBJ2-7, with D tentatively TRBD1 (6 bases). V was trimmed by 4 bases and J by 6 bases, leaving 19 bases between them. The CDR3 loop spans 15 amino acids. The germline gives CDR1 KGHSY, CDR2 FQNENV. Here the CDR3 reads CASSRSAGVLPEQYF. CDR3 DNA sequence: TGTGCCAGCAGCCGCTCCGCAGGGGTATTGCCCGAGCAGTACTTC.

The chain uses TRBV7-7 and TRBJ2-2; D is possibly TRBD2 (5 bases). This CDR3 comprises 16 residues. V gave up 5 bases and J gave up 5 bases, with 18 bases separating them. Germline-derived CDR1 and CDR2 are SSHAT and FNYEAQ (reference sequence). CDR3 amino acids: CASSQRPLEKTGELFF. CDR3 bases: TGTGCCAGCAGCCAGCGGCCCCTCGAGAAGACCGGGGAGCTGTTTTTT.

The rearrangement joins TRBV5-1 to TRBJ2-3, with 13 bases matching TRBD2. CDR1 and CDR2 (germline): SGHRS, YFSETQ. This CDR3 region has 16 residues. Trimming at V came to 4 bases and at J to 4 bases, leaving 6 bases not matched to a gene. The CDR3 loop reads CASSTVTSGGADTQYF. In DNA, the CDR3 is TGCGCCAGCAGCACCGTCACTAGCGGGGGGGCAGATACGCAGTATTTT.

The chain employs TRBV3-1 (or the pseudogene TRBV3-2) and TRBJ2-4, with D perhaps TRBD1 (6 bases). The CDR3 runs to 13 residues. Germline-derived CDR1 and CDR2 are LGHDT and YNNKEL (reference sequence). Trimming removed 1 base from V and 8 bases from J, with 9 bases in between. The CDR3 here is CASSQGRGYIQYF. The CDR3 region has the DNA TGTGCCAGCAGCCAAGGCAGGGGATACATTCAGTACTTC.

V usage is TRBV6-5 and J usage is TRBJ1-5, with D perhaps matching TRBD1 (5 bases). Germline V gene lookup returns CDR1 MNHEY and CDR2 SVGAGI. This CDR3 has 13 amino acids. V lost 10 bases and J lost 6, with 16 bases in between. CDR3 sequence (DNA): TGTGCCACCACGACCCCGGGGCCTCAGCCCCAGCATTTT. It specifies CATTTPGPQPQHF.

The chain couples TRBV6-6 to TRBJ2-1, with 11 nucleotides matching TRBD2. Germline trimming cut 4 bases from V and 2 bases from J; bases unmatched to any gene: 4. This CDR3 is built from 16 residues. Per the germline V gene, CDR1 is MNHNY and CDR2 is SVGAGI (reference sequence). This CDR3 is CASSLAGGPTYNEQFF. The DNA of the CDR3 is TGTGCCAGCAGTTTAGCGGGGGGGCCGACCTACAATGAGCAGTTCTTC.